What follows is one TCR beta chain and its context. These data are taken from a study of blood T cell repertoires in COVID-19. Study-level information: The origin of the acute and convalescent COVID-19 samples was the United States, Italy and Spain. PBMCs, B-cell-depleted T cells, or T cells were the source of the cDNA or gDNA that made up the material.

CDR1 ENHRY and CDR2 SYGVKD come from the germline V gene. With V trimmed by 5 bases and J by 0 bases, 3 bases remained unmatched. The CDR3 runs 15 residues. Source study methods: Counts of nucleated cells, estimated from reference gene primer amplification, were obtained. Data came from immunoSEQ multiplex PCR; TCRdb stores just in-frame clones and leaves some out. Clonal size and the V and J genes are those of that table, whereas D and trimming came from the DNA. The repertoire holds about 50,000 clones, with about 84% as singletons. This chain joins TRBV10-3 and TRBJ2-3; 9 nucleotides match TRBD1. Specimen: peripheral blood. The sequence derives from a man aged 60-69 years with acute or convalescent COVID-19. The CDR3 nucleotides read TGTGCCATCAGTCAGACAGGGGGGAGCACAGATACGCAGTATTTT. Translating it yields CAISQTGGSTDTQYF.